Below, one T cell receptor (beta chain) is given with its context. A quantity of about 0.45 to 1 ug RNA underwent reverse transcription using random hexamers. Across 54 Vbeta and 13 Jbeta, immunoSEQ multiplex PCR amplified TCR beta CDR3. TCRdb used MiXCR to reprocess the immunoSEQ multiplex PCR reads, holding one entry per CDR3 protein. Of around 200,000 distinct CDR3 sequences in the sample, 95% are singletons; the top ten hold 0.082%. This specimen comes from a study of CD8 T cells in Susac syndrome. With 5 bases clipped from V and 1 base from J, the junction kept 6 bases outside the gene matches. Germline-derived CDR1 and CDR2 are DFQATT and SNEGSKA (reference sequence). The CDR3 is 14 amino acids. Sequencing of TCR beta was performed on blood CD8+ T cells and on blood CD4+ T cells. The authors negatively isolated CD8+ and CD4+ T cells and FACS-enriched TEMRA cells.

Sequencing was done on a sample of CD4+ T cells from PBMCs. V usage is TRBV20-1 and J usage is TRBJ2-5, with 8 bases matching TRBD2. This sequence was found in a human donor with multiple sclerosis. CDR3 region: CSASRGDTQETQYF. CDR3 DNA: TGCAGTGCTTCGCGGGGGGACACCCAAGAGACCCAGTACTTC.